Described below is a single T cell receptor beta chain sequence and its context. The sample originates from a study of blood T cell repertoires in COVID-19. Germline assignment: CDR1 MNHEY and CDR2 SMNVEV (reference sequence). CDR3 length: 16 residues. V dropped 0 bases and J dropped 7; count of bases not matched to a gene: 4. TCRdb's table, derived via immunoSEQ multiplex PCR, lists solely in-frame clones and lacks some. The sample includes 75,000 to 95,000 clones, approximately 80% of them seen just once. The genes are TRBV27 and TRBJ2-1; 12 bases are shared with TRBD2. The source of this sequence is a middle-aged woman with active or convalescent COVID-19. Material for sequencing was peripheral blood. The CDR3 DNA reads TGTGCCAGCAGTTTATCGGGACTAGCGGGTTGGAATGAGCAGTTCTTC. As protein: CASSLSGLAGWNEQFF.